This TCR beta chain originates from a study of T cells in Graves' hyperthyroidism and ophthalmopathy. The study, taken as a whole, reports: Progression to ophthalmopathy was predicted a median of approximately 6.4 months early. Within blood appeared most thyroid clonotypes that had expanded above 0.001.

Patients were excluded because of uncontrolled infection, other autoimmune disease, pregnancy or lactation. Thyroid ultrasound and orbital computed tomography, with clinical symptoms and serum thyroxine and TRAb, informed diagnoses. The source material, RNA transcripts, was used to amplify TCR beta CDR3 regions. An initial round of RT-PCR targeting the TCR CDR3 relied on the HTBI primer set. Each CDR3 protein is one row after TCRdb ran MiXCR on the multiplex PCR reads. Of about 640,000 distinct CDR3 sequences listed, more than 12% are singletons. The CDR3 has 16 residues. Germline assignment: CDR1 MNHNS and CDR2 SASEGT. V was shortened by 4 bases and J by 0 bases, with 15 bases between the two germline ends. This clonotype has a count of ten or more. Its cognate antigen is unknown.

The sequencing sample was made of blood. This chain links TRBV6-1 with TRBJ1-1, with D possibly being TRBD1 (5 bases). This TCR derives from a woman in her fifties or sixties with Graves' ophthalmopathy. The CDR3 coding sequence is TGTGCCAGCAGTGTACTGACAGTTCCGATGAACACTGAAGCTTTCTTT. Amino acids: CASSVLTVPMNTEAFF.